Listed below are T cell receptor beta chains from one sample, sequenced in a study of technical replicates of blood from a few donors. Sequencing was performed with immunoSEQ multiplex PCR; in TCRdb, only in-frame clones are kept and a portion is missing. The sample has 65,000 to 85,000 clones, around 90% seen once; the top ten hold 0.39%. The specimen was T cells isolated from PBMCs. These receptor sequences come from a human donor in good health. The CDR3 runs from the conserved cysteine through the conserved F or W. A D gene is named only where the DNA matches it firmly. Size is stated for part of the rows, as once, few or many counts, or as a class when the clone is expanded.

clone size	CDR3 length	V gene	D gene	J gene	CDR3 DNA	CDR3 protein
NA	15	TRBV7-9	NA	TRBJ2-1	TGTGCCAGCAGCTTAGGACAGGTGGTCATGGATGAGCAGTTCTTC	CASSLGQVVMDEQFF
NA	15	TRBV4-3	TRBD1	TRBJ2-1	TGCGCCAGCAGCCGCGGACAGGGACCCTACAATGAGCAGTTCTTC	CASSRGQGPYNEQFF
NA	16	TRBV10-3	NA	TRBJ2-3	TGTGCCATCAGTGAGTTCACAGGGACGATACCAGATACGCAGTATTTT	CAISEFTGTIPDTQYF
NA	13	TRBV2	TRBD1	TRBJ2-7	TGTGCCAGCAGTTTAAACAGGGGCCACGAGCAGTACTTC	CASSLNRGHEQYF
NA	16	TRBV5-6	TRBD1	TRBJ2-5	TGTGCCAGCAGCTCTCAGAGGGACAGGGGGGGGGAGACCCAGTACTTC	CASSSQRDRGGETQYF
NA	13	TRBV19	NA	TRBJ2-3	TGTGCCAGTAGTAGGGGAGTAGGGGGTACGCAGTATTTT	CASSRGVGGTQYF
NA	16	TRBV10-1	TRBD1	TRBJ2-7	TGCGCCAGCAAAATGAGGGGACAGGGACCTCACTACGAGCAGTACTTC	CASKMRGQGPHYEQYF
NA	14	TRBV7-2	NA	TRBJ2-1	TGTGCCAGCAGCTTAGGCCTAGCTTCCAATGAGCAGTTCTTC	CASSLGLASNEQFF
NA	16	TRBV28	TRBD1	TRBJ2-7	TGTGCCAGCAGCCCTATGACAGGGAAGGGGTCCTACGAGCAGTACTTC	CASSPMTGKGSYEQYF
NA	16	TRBV6-6	NA	TRBJ1-3	TGTGCCAGCAGTTACTCGTACAGCCACTCTGGAAACACCATATATTTT	CASSYSYSHSGNTIYF
few	13	TRBV5-1	NA	TRBJ1-1	TGCGCCAGCATAGGCGGATCTCATACGGTAGCTTTCTTT	CASIGGSHTVAFF
NA	14	TRBV19	NA	TRBJ2-3	TGTGCCAGTAGTATAACGGGGGGCTATGATACGCAGTATTTT	CASSITGGYDTQYF
once	12	TRBV30	NA	TRBJ2-1	TGTGCCTGGAGATCTGGGGCCAATGAGCAGTTCTTC	CAWRSGANEQFF